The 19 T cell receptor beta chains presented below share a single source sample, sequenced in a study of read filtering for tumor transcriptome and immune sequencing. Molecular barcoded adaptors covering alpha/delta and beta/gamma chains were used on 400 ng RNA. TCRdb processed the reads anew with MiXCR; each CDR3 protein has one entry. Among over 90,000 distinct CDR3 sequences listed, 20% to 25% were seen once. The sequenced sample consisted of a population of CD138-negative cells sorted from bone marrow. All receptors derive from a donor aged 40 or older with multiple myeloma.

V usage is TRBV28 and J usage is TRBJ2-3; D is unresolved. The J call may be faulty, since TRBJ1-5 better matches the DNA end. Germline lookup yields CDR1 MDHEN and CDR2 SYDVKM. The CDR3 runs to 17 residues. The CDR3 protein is CASSLYSVAEDTDTQHF. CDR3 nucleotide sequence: TGTGCCAGCAGTTTATATAGTGTAGCGGAAGACACAGATACGCAGCATTTT.

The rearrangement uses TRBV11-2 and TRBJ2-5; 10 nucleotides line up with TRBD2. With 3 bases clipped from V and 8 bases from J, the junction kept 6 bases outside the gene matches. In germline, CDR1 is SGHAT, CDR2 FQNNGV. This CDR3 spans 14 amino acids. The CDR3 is CASSLSSGGGTQYF. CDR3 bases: TGTGCCAGCAGCTTGTCTAGCGGGGGTGGTACCCAGTACTTC.

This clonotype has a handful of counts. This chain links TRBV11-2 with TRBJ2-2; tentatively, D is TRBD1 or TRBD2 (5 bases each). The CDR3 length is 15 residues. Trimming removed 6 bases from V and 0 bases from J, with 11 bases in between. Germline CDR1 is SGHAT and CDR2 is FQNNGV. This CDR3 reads CASRVGAANTGELFF. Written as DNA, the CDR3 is TGTGCCAGCAGGGTCGGGGCGGCGAACACCGGGGAGCTGTTTTTT.

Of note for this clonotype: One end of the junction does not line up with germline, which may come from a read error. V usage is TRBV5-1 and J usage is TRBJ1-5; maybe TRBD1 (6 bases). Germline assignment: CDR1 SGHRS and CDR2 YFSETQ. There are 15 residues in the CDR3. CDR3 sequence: CVSSLGTGFVQPQHF. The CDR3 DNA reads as TGCGTCAGCAGCTTAGGAACAGGGTTTGTGCAGCCCCAGCATTTT.

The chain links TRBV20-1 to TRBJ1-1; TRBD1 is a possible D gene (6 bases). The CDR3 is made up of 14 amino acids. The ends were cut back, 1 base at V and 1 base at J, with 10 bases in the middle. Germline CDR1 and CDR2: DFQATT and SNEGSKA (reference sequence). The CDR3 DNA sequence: TGCAGTGCTAGAGTTCCGGGACAGAACACTGAAGCTTTCTTT. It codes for CSARVPGQNTEAFF.

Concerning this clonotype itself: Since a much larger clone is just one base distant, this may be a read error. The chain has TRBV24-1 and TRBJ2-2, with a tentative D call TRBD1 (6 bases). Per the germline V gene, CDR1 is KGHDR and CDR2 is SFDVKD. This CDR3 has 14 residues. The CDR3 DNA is TGTGCCACCATACAGGGCACCACCACCTGGGAGCTGTTTTTT. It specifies CATIQGTTTWELFF.

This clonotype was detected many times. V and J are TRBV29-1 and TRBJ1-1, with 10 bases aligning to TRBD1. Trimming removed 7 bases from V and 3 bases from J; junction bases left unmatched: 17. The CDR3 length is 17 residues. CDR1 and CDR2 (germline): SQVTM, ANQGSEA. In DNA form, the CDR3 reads TGCAGCGCACGGCCCGACGGGACAGGGGTGAGGTACACTGAAGCTTTCTTT. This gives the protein CSARPDGTGVRYTEAFF. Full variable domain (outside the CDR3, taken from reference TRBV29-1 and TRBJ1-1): SAVISQKPSRDICQRGTSLTIQCQVDSQVTMMFWYRQQPGQSLTLIATANQGSEATYESGFVIDKFPISRPNLTFSTLTVSNMSPEDSSIYLCSARPDGTGVRYTEAFFGQGTRLTVV.

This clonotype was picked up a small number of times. CDR3 sequence reads: CASSEGPEHYGYTF. Here the CDR3 DNA reads TGTGCCAGCAGCGAGGGGCCAGAACACTATGGCTACACCTTC. The V and J genes are TRBV9 and TRBJ1-2; tentatively, D is TRBD1 (5 bases). The germline CDR1 and CDR2 sequences are SGDLS and YYNGEE. V was clipped by 3 bases and J by 3 bases, with 12 bases between them. The CDR3 is 14 residues long.

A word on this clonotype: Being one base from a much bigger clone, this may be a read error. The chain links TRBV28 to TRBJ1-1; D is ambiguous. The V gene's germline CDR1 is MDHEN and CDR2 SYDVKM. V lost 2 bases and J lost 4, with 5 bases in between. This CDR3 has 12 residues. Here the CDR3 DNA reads TGTGCCAGCAGTTTACAGTGCACTGAAGCTTTCTTT. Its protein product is CASSLQCTEAFF.

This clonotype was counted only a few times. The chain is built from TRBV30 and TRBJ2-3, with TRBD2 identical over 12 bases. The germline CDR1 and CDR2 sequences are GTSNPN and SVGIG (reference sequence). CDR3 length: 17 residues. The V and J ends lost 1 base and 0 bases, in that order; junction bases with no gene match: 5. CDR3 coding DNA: TGTGCCTGGAGTGCCGGACTAGCGGGGCCAAGCACAGATACGCAGTATTTT. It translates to CAWSAGLAGPSTDTQYF. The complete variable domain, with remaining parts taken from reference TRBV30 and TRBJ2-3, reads SQTIHQWPATLVQPVGSPLSLECTVEGTSNPNLYWYRQAAGRGLQLLFYSVGIGQISSEVPQNLSASRPQDRQFILSSKKLLLSDSGFYLCAWSAGLAGPSTDTQYFGPGTRLTVL.

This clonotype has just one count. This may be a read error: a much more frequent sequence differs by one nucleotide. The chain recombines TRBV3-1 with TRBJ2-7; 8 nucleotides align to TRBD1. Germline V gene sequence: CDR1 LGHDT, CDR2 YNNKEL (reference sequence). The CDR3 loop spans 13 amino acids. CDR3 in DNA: TGTGCCAGCGGCCAAGTCGACAGGGGCGAGCAGTACTTC. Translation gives CASGQVDRGEQYF.

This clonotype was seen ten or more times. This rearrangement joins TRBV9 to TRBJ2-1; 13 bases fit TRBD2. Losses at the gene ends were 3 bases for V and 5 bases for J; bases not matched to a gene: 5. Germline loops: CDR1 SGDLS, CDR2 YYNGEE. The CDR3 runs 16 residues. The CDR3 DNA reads TGTGCCAGCAGCGAGGGGACTAGCGGGGTACACAATGAGCAGTTCTTC. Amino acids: CASSEGTSGVHNEQFF.

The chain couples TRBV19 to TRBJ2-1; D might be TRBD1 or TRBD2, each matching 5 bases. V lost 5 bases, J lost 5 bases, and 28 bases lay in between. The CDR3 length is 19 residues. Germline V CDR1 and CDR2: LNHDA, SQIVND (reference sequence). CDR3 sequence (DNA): TGTGCCAGTAGTCTTGGTCGGTTGGGGGAGAGAGGATCCCACAATGAGCAGTTCTTC. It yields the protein CASSLGRLGERGSHNEQFF. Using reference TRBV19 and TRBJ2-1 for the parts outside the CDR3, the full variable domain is DGGITQSPKYLFRKEGQNVTLSCEQNLNHDAMYWYRQDPGQGLRLIYYSQIVNDFQKGDIAEGYSVSREKKESFPLTVTSAQKNPTAFYLCASSLGRLGERGSHNEQFFGPGTRLTVL.

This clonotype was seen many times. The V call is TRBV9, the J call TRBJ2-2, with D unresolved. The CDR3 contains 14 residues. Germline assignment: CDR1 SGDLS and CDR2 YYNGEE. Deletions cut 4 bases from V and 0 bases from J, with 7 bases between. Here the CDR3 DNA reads TGTGCCAGCAGCCCCCCTCCGAACACCGGGGAGCTGTTTTTT. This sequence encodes CASSPPPNTGELFF.

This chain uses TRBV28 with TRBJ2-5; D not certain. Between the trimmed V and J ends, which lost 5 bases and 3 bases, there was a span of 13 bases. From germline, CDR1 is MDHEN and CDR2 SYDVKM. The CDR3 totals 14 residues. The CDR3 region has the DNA TGTGCCAGCAGTCCAACATCGTGGAAAGAGACCCAGTACTTC. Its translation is CASSPTSWKETQYF.

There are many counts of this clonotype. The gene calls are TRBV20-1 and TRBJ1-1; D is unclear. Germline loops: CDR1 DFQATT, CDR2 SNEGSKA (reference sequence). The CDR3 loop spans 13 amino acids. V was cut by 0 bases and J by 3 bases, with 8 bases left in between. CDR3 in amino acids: CSAREGRHTEAFF. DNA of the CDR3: TGCAGTGCTAGAGAGGGCAGACACACTGAAGCTTTCTTT.

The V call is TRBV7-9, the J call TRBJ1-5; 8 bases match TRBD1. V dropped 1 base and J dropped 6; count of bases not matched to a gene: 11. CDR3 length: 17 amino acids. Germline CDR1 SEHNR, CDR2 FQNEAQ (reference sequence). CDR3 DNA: TGTGCCAGCAGCTTAGAATACCCAGGGGGCGGGAGTCAGCCCCAGCATTTT. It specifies CASSLEYPGGGSQPQHF. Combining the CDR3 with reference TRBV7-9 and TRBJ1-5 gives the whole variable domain DTGVSQNPRHKITKRGQNVTFRCDPISEHNRLYWYRQTLGQGPEFLTYFQNEAQLEKSRLLSDRFSAERPKGSFSTLEIQRTEQGDSAMYLCASSLEYPGGGSQPQHFGDGTRLSIL.

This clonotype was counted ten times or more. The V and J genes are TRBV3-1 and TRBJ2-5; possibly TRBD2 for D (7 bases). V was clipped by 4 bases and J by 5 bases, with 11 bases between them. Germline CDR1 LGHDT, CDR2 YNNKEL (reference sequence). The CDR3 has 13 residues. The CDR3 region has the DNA TGTGCCAGCAGCCCGAGGGGGGGGGAGACCCAGTACTTC. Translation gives CASSPRGGETQYF.

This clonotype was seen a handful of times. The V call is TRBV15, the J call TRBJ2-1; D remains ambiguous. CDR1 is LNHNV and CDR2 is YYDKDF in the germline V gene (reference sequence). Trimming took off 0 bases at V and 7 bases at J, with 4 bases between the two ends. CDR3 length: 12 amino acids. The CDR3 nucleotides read TGTGCCACCAGCAGAGATAAAAATGAGCAGTTCTTC. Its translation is CATSRDKNEQFF.